The 16 T cell receptor beta chains presented below share a single source sample, sequenced in a study of CD8+ T cells in alopecia areata (dated by TCRdb to the late 2010s). What the time point label conveys for this sample: around 4 weeks on oral tofacitinib. The sample's treatment or condition label, decoded: oral pan-JAK inhibitor, 5-10 mg twice daily. Receptor amplification or capture employed the immunoSEQ multiplex PCR assay. For TCR sequencing, RNA was extracted from every sample and reverse transcribed into cDNA to serve as template. As stored in TCRdb, this immuneACCESS dataset retains in-frame rearrangements with V and J assigned. A fraction of the clones does not appear; measured against another copy, unresolved V genes explain less than half of the discrepancy, and the remainder lacks a known reason. This sample lists 200,000 to 250,000 clones; around 57% were detected once. The top ten hold 1.6% of the sample.

The sequencing here drew on CD4+ T cells sorted from blood, taken at week 4, from a patient treated with tofacitinib. These receptor sequences come from a human donor with alopecia areata.

As regards this clone: This sample includes further DNA sequences coding for the same CDR3. The chain uses TRBV29-1 and TRBJ2-7, with unresolved D. Germline lookup yields CDR1 SQVTM and CDR2 ANQGSEA. V was trimmed by 4 bases and J by 1 base, leaving 5 bases between them. The CDR3 loop spans 11 amino acids. The CDR3 region has the DNA TGCAGCGTTGCCGGATCCTACGAGCAGTACTTC. It yields the protein CSVAGSYEQYF.

The chain recombines TRBV30 with TRBJ2-7; 7 bases agree with TRBD1. The J segment lost 1 base and the V segment lost 4 bases, leaving 7 bases of the junction unmatched. Per germline, CDR1 GTSNPN and CDR2 SVGIG (reference sequence). CDR3 length: 14 residues. The CDR3 loop reads CAWKFMGQSYEQYF. In DNA form, the CDR3 reads TGTGCCTGGAAATTCATGGGACAGTCCTACGAGCAGTACTTC.

This clone was counted ten times or more. V gene TRBV28 combines with J gene TRBJ1-2; 9 bases fit TRBD1. V trimming: 4 bases; J trimming: 6 bases; junction bases outside the gene matches: 15. The CDR3 totals 17 residues. In germline, CDR1 is MDHEN, CDR2 SYDVKM. CDR3 loop: CASSYTGGLGLNNGYTF. CDR3 DNA sequence: TGTGCCAGCAGTTATACAGGGGGCTTGGGACTGAACAATGGCTACACCTTC.

This clone was picked up a small number of times. J is TRBJ2-6 and V is TRBV4-3; D gene unclear. Germline CDR1 is LGHNA and CDR2 is YSLEER. V was shortened by 2 bases and J by 1 base, with 15 bases between the two germline ends. The CDR3 covers 18 residues. CDR3 sequence: CASSQFGTMGSGANVLTF. DNA for the CDR3: TGCGCCAGCAGCCAATTCGGCACTATGGGGTCTGGGGCCAACGTCCTGACTTTC.

V is TRBV30 and J is TRBJ1-1; tentative D call: TRBD1 (6 bases). The CDR3 extends over 14 amino acids. Trimming pared 4 bases from V and 0 bases from J, leaving 12 bases between. The germline CDR1 and CDR2 sequences are GTSNPN and SVGIG (reference sequence). CDR3 amino acids: CAWTEGGVNTEAFF. DNA of the CDR3: TGTGCCTGGACGGAGGGGGGAGTGAACACTGAAGCTTTCTTT.

The table lists this clone with a few counts. The rearrangement joins TRBV2 to TRBJ1-2; no reliable D call. Germline values: CDR1 SNHLY, CDR2 FYNNEI. The CDR3 is made up of 13 amino acids. V was cut by 7 bases and J by 4 bases, with 13 bases left in between. The DNA for the CDR3 is TGTGCCAGCAATAACGGAAAGATCTATGGCTACACCTTC. Translating gives CASNNGKIYGYTF.

This clone occurred many times. The chain carries TRBV11-3 and TRBJ1-1; 7 bases agree with TRBD1. The CDR3 extends over 15 amino acids. Germline trimming cut 5 bases from V and 3 bases from J; bases unmatched to any gene: 9. CDR1 and CDR2 (germline): SGHNT, YENEEA. DNA for the CDR3: TGTGCCAGCAGCGTAACAGGGGCCCCACACACTGAAGCTTTCTTT. This gives the protein CASSVTGAPHTEAFF.

The rearrangement uses TRBV7-2 and TRBJ1-1, with D hard to call. The ends were cut back, 1 base at V and 7 bases at J, with 19 bases in the middle. CDR3 length equals 16 residues. In germline, CDR1 is SGHTA, CDR2 FQGNSA. The CDR3 loop reads CASSLGSGLRSGEAFF. In DNA, the CDR3 is TGTGCCAGCAGCTTAGGATCCGGGCTTCGTTCGGGTGAAGCTTTCTTT.

V gene TRBV20-1 combines with J gene TRBJ2-4, with D possibly being TRBD1 or TRBD2 (5 bases each). This CDR3 is built from 11 residues. Germline V gene sequence: CDR1 DFQATT, CDR2 SNEGSKA (reference sequence). The CDR3 here is CSSGTVNIQYF. The CDR3 bases are TGCAGCTCCGGGACCGTGAACATTCAGTACTTC.

There are a few counts of this clone. The CDR3, as DNA: TGTGCCAGCAGTGAAACAGGGGGCTATGGCTACACCTTC. Translating gives CASSETGGYGYTF. The chain uses TRBV25-1 and TRBJ1-2; 8 nucleotides agree with TRBD1. Germline loops: CDR1 MGHDK, CDR2 SYGVNS. Trimming cost V 2 bases and J 4 bases; bases outside gene matches: 0. There are 13 residues in the CDR3.

The chain has TRBV7-2 and TRBJ1-1, with 9 bases fitting TRBD1. V lost 1 base and J lost 11; bases outside the gene matches: 5. The length of the CDR3 is 13 residues. Germline values: CDR1 SGHTA, CDR2 FQGNSA. Here the CDR3 DNA reads TGTGCCAGCAGCTTAGGAGACAGGGGGGCTGCTTTCTTT. Translation: CASSLGDRGAAFF. Looking up the rest from reference TRBV7-2 and TRBJ1-1 gives the full variable domain: GAGVSQSPSNKVTEKGKDVELRCDPISGHTALYWYRQSLGQGLEFLIYFQGNSAPDKSGLPSDRFSAERTGGSVSTLTIQRTQQEDSAVYLCASSLGDRGAAFFGQGTRLTVV.

This clone was counted a few times. The chain employs TRBV29-1 and TRBJ2-2; possible D gene TRBD1, 5 bases. V lost 4 bases and J 6 bases, leaving 9 bases between the germline ends. Germline CDR1 reads SQVTM; CDR2 reads ANQGSEA. The length of the CDR3 is 12 residues. The CDR3 sequence is CSVGGVPGELFF. The CDR3 DNA reads as TGCAGCGTTGGGGGCGTCCCCGGGGAGCTGTTTTTT.

CDR3 DNA: TGTGCCAGCAATGTAGACCATACGCAGTATTTT. Its translation is CASNVDHTQYF. This sequence joins TRBV2 and TRBJ2-3; no clear D gene. Germline lookup yields CDR1 SNHLY and CDR2 FYNNEI. V was trimmed by 7 bases and J by 7 bases, leaving 9 bases between them. This CDR3 contains 11 residues. Supplemented by reference TRBV2 and TRBJ2-3, the full variable domain reads EPEVTQTPSHQVTQMGQEVILRCVPISNHLYFYWYRQILGQKVEFLVSFYNNEISEKSEIFDDQFSVERPDGSNFTLKIRSTKLEDSAMYFCASNVDHTQYFGPGTRLTVL.

V gene TRBV29-1 combines with J gene TRBJ2-4, with 10 positions matching TRBD1. V was clipped by 4 bases and J by 0 bases; unmatched bases: 3. The length of the CDR3 is 15 residues. The germline V gene has CDR1 SQVTM and CDR2 ANQGSEA. The CDR3 is CSVGQGAIAKNIQYF. The CDR3, as DNA: TGCAGCGTTGGACAGGGGGCTATAGCCAAAAACATTCAGTACTTC.

There are a few counts of this clone. The genes are TRBV18 and TRBJ2-5; D uncertain. The germline CDR1 and CDR2 sequences are KGHSH and LQKENI. Trimming took off 3 bases at V and 5 bases at J, with 10 bases between the two ends. The CDR3 loop spans 13 amino acids. The CDR3 loop is CASSPPHVETQYF. The CDR3 DNA sequence: TGTGCCAGCTCACCGCCCCACGTGGAGACCCAGTACTTC.

The chain links TRBV30 to TRBJ1-1; D gene uncertain. Looked up from germline, CDR1 is GTSNPN and CDR2 is SVGIG (reference sequence). CDR3 length equals 15 residues. The V end was cut by 0 bases, the J end by 2 bases, with 13 bases between. The CDR3 sequence is CAWSVNPPGNTEAFF. The DNA of the CDR3 is TGTGCCTGGAGTGTAAACCCCCCGGGAAACACTGAAGCTTTCTTT.